The following is a TCR beta chain sequence with its context. Its antigen remains unidentified. This record comes from a study of vaccination and CD4 T cells after COVID-19. Turning to the study itself: Nasal swab PCR detected SARS-CoV-2 in convalescent patients; under 10 had mild disease, one severe. Researchers treated cells with overlapping spike peptides taken from SARS-CoV-2, HCoV-NL63, HCoV-OC43 and HCoV-229E.

The assay that was used to sequence DNA from cultured CD4+ T cells was the Oncomine TCR Beta short-read assay. The genomic DNA was obtained from cultured CD4+ T cells by extraction with the QIAamp micro DNA kit. MiXCR, run by TCRdb on the PCR reads, gives a single entry per CDR3 protein. Of about 15,000 distinct CDR3 sequences listed, about 55% are singletons. General observations from the study: The great majority, 304 of 307 vaccine-specific clones, proved spike mono-reactive in convalescent patients.

This CDR3 is 14 amino acids long. CDR1 LGHDT and CDR2 YNNKEL come from the germline V gene (reference sequence). V dropped 4 bases and J dropped 1 base, with 10 bases sitting between them. The treatment denotes: roughly 10-day PBMC culture with coronavirus spike peptide pools or control peptides (ViraFEST assay). Input material: CD4+ T cells from blood, cultured in vitro. The clonotype originates from a human donor who had recovered from COVID-19. The chain recombines TRBV3-1 with TRBJ1-2, with TRBD1 as a possible D gene (5 bases). CDR3 residues: CASSPTAHNYGYTF. Here the CDR3 DNA reads TGTGCCAGCAGCCCGACAGCCCATAACTATGGCTACACCTTC.